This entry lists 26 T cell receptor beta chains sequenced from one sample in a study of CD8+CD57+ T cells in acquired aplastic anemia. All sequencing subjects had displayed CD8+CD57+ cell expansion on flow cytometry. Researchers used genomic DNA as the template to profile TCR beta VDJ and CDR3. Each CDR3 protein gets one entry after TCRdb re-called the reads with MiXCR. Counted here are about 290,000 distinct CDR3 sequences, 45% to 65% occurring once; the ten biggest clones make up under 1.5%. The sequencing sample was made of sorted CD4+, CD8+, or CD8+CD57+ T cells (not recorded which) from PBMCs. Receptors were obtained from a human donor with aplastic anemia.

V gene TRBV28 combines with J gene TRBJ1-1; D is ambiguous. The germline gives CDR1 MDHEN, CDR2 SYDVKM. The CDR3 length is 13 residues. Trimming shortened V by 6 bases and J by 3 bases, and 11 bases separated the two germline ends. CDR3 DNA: TGTGCCAGCAGCCACTCTCCGTACACTGAAGCTTTCTTT. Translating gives CASSHSPYTEAFF.

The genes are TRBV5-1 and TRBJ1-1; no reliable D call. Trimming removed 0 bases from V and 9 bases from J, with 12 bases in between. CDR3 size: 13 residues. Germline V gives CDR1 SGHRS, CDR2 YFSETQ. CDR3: CASSLAIQEQAFF. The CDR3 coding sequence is TGCGCCAGCAGCTTGGCCATTCAGGAGCAAGCTTTCTTT.

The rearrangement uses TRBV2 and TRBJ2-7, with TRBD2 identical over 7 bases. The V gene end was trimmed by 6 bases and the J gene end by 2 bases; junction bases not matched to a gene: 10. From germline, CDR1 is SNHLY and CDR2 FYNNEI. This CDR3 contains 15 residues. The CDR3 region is CASRLSGIDTYEQYF. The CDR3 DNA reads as TGTGCCAGCAGATTAAGCGGGATCGACACCTACGAGCAGTACTTC.

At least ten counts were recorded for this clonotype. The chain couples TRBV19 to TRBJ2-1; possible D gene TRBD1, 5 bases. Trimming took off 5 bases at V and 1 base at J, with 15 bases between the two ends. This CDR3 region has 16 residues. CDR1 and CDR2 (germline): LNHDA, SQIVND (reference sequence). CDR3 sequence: CASSATIQVSYNEQFF. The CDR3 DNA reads TGTGCCAGTAGTGCAACGATACAGGTTTCCTACAATGAGCAGTTCTTC.

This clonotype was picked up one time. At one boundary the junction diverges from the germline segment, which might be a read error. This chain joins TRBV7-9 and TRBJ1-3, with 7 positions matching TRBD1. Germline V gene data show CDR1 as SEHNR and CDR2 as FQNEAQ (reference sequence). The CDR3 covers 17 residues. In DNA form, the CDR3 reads TGCGCCAGCAGCCCATGGACAGGTGCCCAGGCTGGAAACACCATATATTTT. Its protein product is CASSPWTGAQAGNTIYF.

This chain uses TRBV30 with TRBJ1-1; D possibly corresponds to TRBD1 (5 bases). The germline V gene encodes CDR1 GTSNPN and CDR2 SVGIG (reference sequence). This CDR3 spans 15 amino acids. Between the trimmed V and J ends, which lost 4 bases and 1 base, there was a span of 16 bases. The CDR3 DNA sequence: TGTGCCTGGAACACAGGATTTCCCCCGAACACTGAAGCTTTCTTT. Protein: CAWNTGFPPNTEAFF. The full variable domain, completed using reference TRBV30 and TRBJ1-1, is SQTIHQWPATLVQPVGSPLSLECTVEGTSNPNLYWYRQAAGRGLQLLFYSVGIGQISSEVPQNLSASRPQDRQFILSSKKLLLSDSGFYLCAWNTGFPPNTEAFFGQGTRLTVV.

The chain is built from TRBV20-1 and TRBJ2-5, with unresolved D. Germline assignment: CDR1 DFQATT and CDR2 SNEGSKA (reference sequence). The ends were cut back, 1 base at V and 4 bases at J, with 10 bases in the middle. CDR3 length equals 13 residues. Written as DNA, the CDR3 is TGCAGTGCTAGAGCGATCGGCGGAGAGACCCAGTACTTC. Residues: CSARAIGGETQYF.

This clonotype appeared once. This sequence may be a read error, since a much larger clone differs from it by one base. For the CDR3, the DNA is TGTGCCAGCAGCCAAGGATCTTCTGGGGCCGACGTCCTGACTTTC. Amino acid sequence: CASSQGSSGADVLTF. J is TRBJ2-6 and V is TRBV5-5, with a possible D match to TRBD1 (5 bases). Germline V gene lookup returns CDR1 SGHKS and CDR2 YYEKEE (reference sequence). CDR3 size: 15 residues.

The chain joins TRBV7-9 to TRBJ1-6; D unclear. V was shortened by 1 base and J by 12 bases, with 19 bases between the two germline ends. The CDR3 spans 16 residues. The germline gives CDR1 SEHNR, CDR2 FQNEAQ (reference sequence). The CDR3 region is CASSLEYSGVKGPLHF. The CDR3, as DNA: TGTGCCAGCAGCTTAGAGTATTCAGGAGTGAAGGGACCCCTCCACTTT.

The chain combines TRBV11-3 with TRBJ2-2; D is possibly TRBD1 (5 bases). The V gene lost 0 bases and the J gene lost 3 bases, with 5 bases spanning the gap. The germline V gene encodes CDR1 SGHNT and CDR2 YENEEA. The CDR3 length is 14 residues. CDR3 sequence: CASSLDRDTGELFF. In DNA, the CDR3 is TGTGCCAGCAGCTTAGACAGGGACACCGGGGAGCTGTTTTTT.

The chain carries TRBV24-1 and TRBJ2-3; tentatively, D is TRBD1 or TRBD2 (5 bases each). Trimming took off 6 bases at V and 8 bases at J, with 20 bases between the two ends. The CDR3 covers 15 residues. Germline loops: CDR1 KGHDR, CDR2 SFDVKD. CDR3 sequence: CATSSGRRGAATQYF. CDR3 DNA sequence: TGTGCCACCAGTTCGGGACGGAGAGGGGCAGCTACGCAGTATTTT.

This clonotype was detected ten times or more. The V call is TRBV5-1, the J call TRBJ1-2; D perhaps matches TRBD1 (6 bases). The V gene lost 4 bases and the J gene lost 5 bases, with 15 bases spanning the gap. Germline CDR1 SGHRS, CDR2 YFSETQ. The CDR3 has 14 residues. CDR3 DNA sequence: TGCGCCAGCAGCGACTACAGGGTCGATTATGGCTACACCTTC. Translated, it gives CASSDYRVDYGYTF.

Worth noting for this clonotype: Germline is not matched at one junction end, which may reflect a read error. The CDR3 loop reads CASSPSRWDRSYEQCF. The CDR3 DNA reads as TGTGCCAGCAGCCCATCACGATGGGACAGGTCCTACGAGCAGTGCTTC. The chain joins TRBV5-5 to TRBJ2-7, with 8 nucleotides matching TRBD1. The CDR3 extends over 16 amino acids. Germline loops: CDR1 SGHKS, CDR2 YYEKEE (reference sequence).

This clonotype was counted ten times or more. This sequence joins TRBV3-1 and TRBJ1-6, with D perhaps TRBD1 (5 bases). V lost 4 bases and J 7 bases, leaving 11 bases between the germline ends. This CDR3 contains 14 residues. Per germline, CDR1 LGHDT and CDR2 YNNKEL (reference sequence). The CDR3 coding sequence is TGTGCCAGCAGCCTTCAGGGAGGCAATTCACCCCTCCACTTT. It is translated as CASSLQGGNSPLHF.

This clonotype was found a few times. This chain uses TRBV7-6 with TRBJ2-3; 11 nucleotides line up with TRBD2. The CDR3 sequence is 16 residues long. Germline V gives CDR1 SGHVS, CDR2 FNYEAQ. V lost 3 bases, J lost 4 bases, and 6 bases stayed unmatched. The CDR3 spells CASSFSGRALADTQYF. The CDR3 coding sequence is TGTGCCAGCAGCTTTAGCGGGAGGGCCTTGGCAGATACGCAGTATTTT.

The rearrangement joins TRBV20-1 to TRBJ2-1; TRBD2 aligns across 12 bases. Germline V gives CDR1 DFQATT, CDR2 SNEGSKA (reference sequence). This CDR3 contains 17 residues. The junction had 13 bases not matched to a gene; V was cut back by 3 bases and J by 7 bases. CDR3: CSARLGLAGRAGNEQFF. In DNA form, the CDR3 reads TGCAGTGCTAGGTTAGGACTAGCGGGGAGGGCCGGAAATGAGCAGTTCTTC.

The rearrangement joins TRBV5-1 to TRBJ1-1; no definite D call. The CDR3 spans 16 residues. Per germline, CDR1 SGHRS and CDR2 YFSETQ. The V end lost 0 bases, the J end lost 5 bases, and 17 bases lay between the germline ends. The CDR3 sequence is CASSLGPRDEVTEAFF. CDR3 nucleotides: TGCGCCAGCAGCTTGGGCCCTAGGGATGAGGTAACTGAAGCTTTCTTT.

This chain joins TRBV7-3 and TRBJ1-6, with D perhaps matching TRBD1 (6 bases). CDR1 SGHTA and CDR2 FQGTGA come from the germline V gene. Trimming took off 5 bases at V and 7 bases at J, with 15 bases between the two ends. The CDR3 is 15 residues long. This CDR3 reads CASSLPQGPNSPLHF. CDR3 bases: TGTGCCAGCAGCCTCCCACAGGGTCCGAATTCACCCCTCCACTTT.

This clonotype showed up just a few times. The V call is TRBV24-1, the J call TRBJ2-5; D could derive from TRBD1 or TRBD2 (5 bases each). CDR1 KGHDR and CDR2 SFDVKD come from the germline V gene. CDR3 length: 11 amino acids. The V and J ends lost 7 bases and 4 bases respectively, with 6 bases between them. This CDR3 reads CATRRGETQYF. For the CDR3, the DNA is TGTGCCACCAGGAGGGGAGAGACCCAGTACTTC.

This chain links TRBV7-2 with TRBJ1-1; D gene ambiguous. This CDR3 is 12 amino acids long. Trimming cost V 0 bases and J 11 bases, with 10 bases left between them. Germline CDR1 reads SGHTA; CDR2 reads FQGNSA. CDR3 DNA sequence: TGTGCCAGCAGCTTAGCCCTGGAGAGGGCTTTCTTT. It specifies CASSLALERAFF. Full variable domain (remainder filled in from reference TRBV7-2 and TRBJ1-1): GAGVSQSPSNKVTEKGKDVELRCDPISGHTALYWYRQSLGQGLEFLIYFQGNSAPDKSGLPSDRFSAERTGGSVSTLTIQRTQQEDSAVYLCASSLALERAFFGQGTRLTVV.

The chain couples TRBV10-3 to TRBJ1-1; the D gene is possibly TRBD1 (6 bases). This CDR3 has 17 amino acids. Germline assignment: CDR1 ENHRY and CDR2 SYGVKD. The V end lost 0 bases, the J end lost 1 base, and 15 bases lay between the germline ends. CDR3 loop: CAISESGQGGGNTEAFF. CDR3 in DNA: TGTGCCATCAGTGAGTCGGGCCAAGGAGGGGGGAACACTGAAGCTTTCTTT.

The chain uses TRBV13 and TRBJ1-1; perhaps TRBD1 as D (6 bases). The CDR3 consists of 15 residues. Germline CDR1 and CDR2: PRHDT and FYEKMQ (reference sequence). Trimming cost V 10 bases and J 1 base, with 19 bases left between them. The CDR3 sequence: CAIAPLGGANTEAFF. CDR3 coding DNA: TGTGCCATCGCACCCCTCGGGGGGGCGAACACTGAAGCTTTCTTT.

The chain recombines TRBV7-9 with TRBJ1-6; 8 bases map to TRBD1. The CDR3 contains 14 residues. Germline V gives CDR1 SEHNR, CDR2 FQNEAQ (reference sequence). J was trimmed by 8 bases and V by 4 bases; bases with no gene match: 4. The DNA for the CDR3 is TGTGCCAGCAGCTCCGGGACAGGTTATTCACCCCTCCACTTT. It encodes CASSSGTGYSPLHF.

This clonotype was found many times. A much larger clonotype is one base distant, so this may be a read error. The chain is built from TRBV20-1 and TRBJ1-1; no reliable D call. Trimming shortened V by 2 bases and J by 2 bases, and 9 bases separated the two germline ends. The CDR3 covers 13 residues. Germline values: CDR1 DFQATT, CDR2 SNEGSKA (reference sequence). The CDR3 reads CSARRLLNTEAFF. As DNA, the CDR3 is TGCAGTGCTAGAAGGTTACTCAACACTGAAGCTTTCTTT.

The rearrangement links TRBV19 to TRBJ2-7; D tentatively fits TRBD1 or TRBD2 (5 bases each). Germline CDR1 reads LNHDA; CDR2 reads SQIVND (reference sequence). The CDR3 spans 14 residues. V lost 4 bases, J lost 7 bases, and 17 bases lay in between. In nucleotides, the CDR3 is TGTGCCAGTAGTACCTTATCCCGGGGCCAGGAGCAGTACTTC. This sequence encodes CASSTLSRGQEQYF.

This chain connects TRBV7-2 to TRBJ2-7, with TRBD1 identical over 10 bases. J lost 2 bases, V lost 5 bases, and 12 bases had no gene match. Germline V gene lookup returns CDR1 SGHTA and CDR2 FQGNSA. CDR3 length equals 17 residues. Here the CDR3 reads CASSTSGTGVIAYEQYF. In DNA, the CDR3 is TGTGCCAGCAGCACTTCCGGGACAGGGGTAATTGCCTACGAGCAGTACTTC.